Each of the 16 T cell receptor beta chains below was sequenced from the same sample in a study of cytomegalovirus exposure and HLA in healthy donors. TCRdb keeps only in-frame clones here, not all; method: immunoSEQ multiplex PCR. Of some 240,000 clones in the sample, around 90% were seen once. The sequenced sample was PBMCs. The receptors originated from a woman aged 18-29 years in good health and CMV-seropositive.

The genes are TRBV5-1 and TRBJ2-6; 9 bases align to TRBD2. This CDR3 contains 17 residues. CDR1 and CDR2 (germline): SGHRS, YFSETQ. After removal of 0 bases from V and 0 bases from J, the junction contained 1 base not matched to a gene. The CDR3 is CASSLGTSASGANVLTF. The CDR3 region has the DNA TGCGCCAGCAGCTTGGGGACTAGCGCCTCTGGGGCCAACGTCCTGACTTTC.

As DNA, the CDR3 is TGTGCCAGCAGCCTGGCCAGGGGGACCCCTGAAGCTTTCTTT. Amino acid sequence: CASSLARGTPEAFF. The chain combines TRBV11-2 with TRBJ1-1, with 7 bases that match TRBD1. The germline V gene encodes CDR1 SGHAT and CDR2 FQNNGV. Trimming at V came to 5 bases and at J to 6 bases, leaving 9 bases not matched to a gene. CDR3 size: 14 residues.

This sequence joins TRBV19 and TRBJ2-7, with 7 bases identical to TRBD2. The CDR3 consists of 13 residues. CDR1 LNHDA and CDR2 SQIVND come from the germline V gene (reference sequence). With V trimmed by 3 bases and J by 7 bases, 6 bases remained unmatched. This chain's CDR3 is CASSIAGGGEQYF. DNA for the CDR3: TGTGCCAGTAGTATCGCAGGCGGGGGTGAGCAGTACTTC.

This clone was seen more than once but under ten times. The chain uses TRBV6-5 and TRBJ2-3; D unresolved. The V end was cut by 7 bases, the J end by 0 bases, with 5 bases between. Germline assignment: CDR1 MNHEY and CDR2 SVGAGI. CDR3 length: 12 residues. This CDR3 is CASTSSTDTQYF. CDR3 nucleotides: TGTGCCAGCACCAGTAGCACAGATACGCAGTATTTT.

The rearrangement uses TRBV7-9 and TRBJ1-1; TRBD1 aligns across 8 bases. Losses at the gene ends were 5 bases for V and 1 base for J; bases not matched to a gene: 0. The CDR3 is 13 amino acids. Germline CDR1 reads SEHNR; CDR2 reads FQNEAQ (reference sequence). The CDR3 nucleotides are TGTGCCAGCAGCGACAGGGGGAACACTGAAGCTTTCTTT. This codes for CASSDRGNTEAFF.

The gene calls are TRBV9 and TRBJ1-1; a possible D gene is TRBD1 (6 bases). The CDR3 spans 12 residues. Between the trimmed V and J ends, which lost 2 bases and 7 bases, there was a span of 9 bases. Germline lookup yields CDR1 SGDLS and CDR2 YYNGEE. In nucleotides, the CDR3 is TGTGCCAGCAGCGTCGGACAGAGTGAAGCTTTCTTT. The encoded protein is CASSVGQSEAFF.

This chain uses TRBV6-5 with TRBJ1-5; 12 bases line up with TRBD1. CDR1 and CDR2 from the germline V gene are MNHEY and SVGAGI. The CDR3 loop spans 15 amino acids. The V gene end was trimmed by 2 bases and the J gene end by 6 bases; junction bases not matched to a gene: 2. CDR3 DNA: TGTGCCAGCAGTTACGGGACAGGGGGCTCTCAGCCCCAGCATTTT. This translates into CASSYGTGGSQPQHF.

The gene calls are TRBV27 and TRBJ2-5, with 7 bases fitting TRBD1. The J call may be in error: the DNA end matches TRBJ2-7 better. From germline, CDR1 is MNHEY and CDR2 SMNVEV (reference sequence). The CDR3 totals 17 residues. DNA for the CDR3: TGTGCCAGCAGGCGGACAGGCCTCCGCGCAAGCTCCTACGAGCAGTACTTC. Its protein product is CASRRTGLRASSYEQYF.

This clone was seen only once. The V call is TRBV5-1, the J call TRBJ2-5; the D is unclear. There are 13 residues in the CDR3. Germline assignment: CDR1 SGHRS and CDR2 YFSETQ. Trimming took 0 bases from V and 5 from J, leaving 8 bases between them. This CDR3 reads CASSLAVGETQYF. The CDR3 DNA reads TGCGCCAGCAGCTTGGCCGTCGGGGAGACCCAGTACTTC.

This chain joins TRBV7-2 and TRBJ2-7; D gene ambiguous. The CDR3 runs to 15 residues. With 0 bases removed from V and 0 bases from J, the gap between germline ends came to 9 bases. CDR1 and CDR2 from the germline V gene are SGHTA and FQGNSA. This CDR3 reads CASSLAPPSSYEQYF. The CDR3 DNA reads as TGTGCCAGCAGCTTAGCCCCACCGAGCTCCTACGAGCAGTACTTC.

The CDR3 DNA follows: TGTGCCAGCAGCTTAGCAGGGGGCGGCTACGAGCAGTACTTC. This encodes CASSLAGGGYEQYF. The chain is built from TRBV7-6 and TRBJ2-7, with 7 bases fitting TRBD1. The CDR3 is made up of 14 amino acids. Trimming at V came to 0 bases and at J to 3 bases, leaving 2 bases not matched to a gene. CDR1 and CDR2 from the germline V gene are SGHVS and FNYEAQ. The full variable domain, with the rest looked up from reference TRBV7-6 and TRBJ2-7, is GAGVSQSPRYKVTKRGQDVALRCDPISGHVSLYWYRQALGQGPEFLTYFNYEAQQDKSGLPNDRFSAERPEGSISTLTIQRTEQRDSAMYRCASSLAGGGYEQYFGPGTRLTVT.

The chain links TRBV7-3 to TRBJ2-1; weak D call: TRBD2 (6 bases). CDR3 length equals 15 residues. Germline V gene sequence: CDR1 SGHTA, CDR2 FQGTGA. V was shortened by 3 bases and J by 8 bases, with 17 bases between the two germline ends. The DNA for the CDR3 is TGTGCCAGCAGCTTGGGTTGGGGCCCGGGGGATGAGCAGTTCTTC. This translates into CASSLGWGPGDEQFF.

The V gene is TRBV6-5, the J gene TRBJ2-4; possibly TRBD2 for D (6 bases). The CDR3 runs 14 residues. The V end lost 7 bases, the J end lost 9 bases, and 19 bases lay between the germline ends. In germline, CDR1 is MNHEY, CDR2 SVGAGI. In DNA, the CDR3 is TGTGCCAGCACCCAACCCGGGGGAAGCGGCATTCAGTACTTC. This codes for CASTQPGGSGIQYF.

In DNA, the CDR3 is TGTGCCAGCAGCGCCTTCGGGGGGGCGAACACTGAAGCTTTCTTT. It translates to CASSAFGGANTEAFF. This rearrangement joins TRBV11-2 to TRBJ1-1, with D possibly being TRBD1 (6 bases). The CDR3 spans 15 residues. Trimming left V 5 bases short and J 1 base short, with 14 bases between. Germline V gene sequence: CDR1 SGHAT, CDR2 FQNNGV.

The J gene is TRBJ1-1, the V gene TRBV18; D is unresolved. The V end lost 4 bases, the J end lost 1 base, and 7 bases lay between the germline ends. The germline gives CDR1 KGHSH, CDR2 LQKENI. The CDR3 sequence is 13 residues long. DNA of the CDR3: TGTGCCAGCTCACTTTCACAGAACACTGAAGCTTTCTTT. It codes for CASSLSQNTEAFF.

The chain is built from TRBV27 and TRBJ1-2; maybe TRBD1 (5 bases). The V end was cut by 1 base, the J end by 6 bases, with 21 bases between. The CDR3 sequence is 17 residues long. In germline, CDR1 is MNHEY, CDR2 SMNVEV (reference sequence). The CDR3 is CASSLYGREGSIDGYTF. DNA for the CDR3: TGTGCCAGCAGTTTATACGGCAGGGAGGGTTCAATTGATGGCTACACCTTC.